This T cell receptor beta chain was retrieved from a study of regulatory T cells in long-lasting Graves disease. This clonotype showed up many times. The junction does not match germline at one end; this may be a read error. The time point is: newly diagnosed GD, antithyroid drugs for less than 3 months. Construction of the TCR library relied on RNA isolated from PBMCs. The CDR3 covers 11 residues. Germline CDR1 is MDHEN and CDR2 is SYDVKM. Arm-PCR of CDR3 regions with iRepertoire HTBI primers generated TCR beta libraries. Using its own MiXCR run on the multiplex PCR reads, TCRdb lists one record per CDR3 protein. The sample has 540,000 or so distinct CDR3 sequences; roughly 13% are singletons. The data also belong to a second study, concerning T cells in Graves' hyperthyroidism and ophthalmopathy.

This sequence originates from a young man with Graves disease. The genes are TRBV28 and TRBJ2-7, with D uncertain. Sequencing was performed on peripheral blood mononuclear cells (PBMCs), taken at new diagnosis, from a patient treated with antithyroid drugs. The CDR3 protein is CASSLSGSWDF. The DNA of the CDR3 is TGTGCCAGCAGTCTCTCAGGATCATGGGACTTC.